The 12 T cell receptor beta chains listed next were all sequenced from one sample in a study of cytomegalovirus exposure and HLA in healthy donors. Sequencing was performed with immunoSEQ multiplex PCR; in TCRdb, only in-frame clones are kept and a portion is missing. The sample shows tens of thousands of clones, roughly 96% of them seen only once. Sequencing was performed on PBMCs. These TCRs come from a man aged 18 to 30 in good health and CMV-seronegative.

The chain has TRBV7-9 and TRBJ2-7, with a weak D call TRBD1 (5 bases). V dropped 5 bases and J dropped 0 bases, with 11 bases sitting between them. This CDR3 is built from 14 residues. CDR1 and CDR2 from the germline V gene are SEHNR and FQNEAQ (reference sequence). CDR3 nucleotide sequence: TGTGCCAGCAGCCCCAGGGAATCCTCCTACGAGCAGTACTTC. This codes for CASSPRESSYEQYF.

The CDR3 sequence is CASQQGAGDTQYF. The CDR3 DNA is TGTGCCAGCCAACAGGGGGCAGGAGATACGCAGTATTTT. The rearrangement links TRBV6-5 to TRBJ2-3; 9 positions match TRBD1. The V and J ends lost 8 bases and 5 bases, in that order; junction bases with no gene match: 5. The CDR3 is made up of 13 amino acids. The germline V gene encodes CDR1 MNHEY and CDR2 SVGAGI.

The V and J genes are TRBV6-1 and TRBJ2-7, with D perhaps TRBD2 (5 bases). This CDR3 has 12 residues. Per the germline V gene, CDR1 is MNHNS and CDR2 is SASEGT. V lost 8 bases, J lost 1 base, and 9 bases lay in between. CDR3 sequence: CASGGNSYEQYF. The CDR3 DNA reads as TGTGCCAGCGGAGGTAATTCCTACGAGCAGTACTTC.

This rearrangement joins TRBV11-3 to TRBJ2-7; D gene ambiguous. Trimming stripped 4 bases from V and 5 bases from J, with 9 bases between. Germline V gene lookup returns CDR1 SGHNT and CDR2 YENEEA. The CDR3 is 12 amino acids. CDR3: CASSSLAHEQYF. CDR3 coding DNA: TGTGCCAGCAGCTCATTGGCCCACGAGCAGTACTTC.

Only one count was recorded for this clone. The J gene is TRBJ2-2, the V gene TRBV18; 10 nucleotides align to TRBD1. Trimming at V came to 6 bases and at J to 2 bases, leaving 3 bases not matched to a gene. The CDR3 has 15 amino acids. Germline values: CDR1 KGHSH, CDR2 LQKENI. The CDR3 spells CASSGTGDNTGELFF. In nucleotides, the CDR3 is TGTGCCAGCTCCGGGACAGGGGACAACACCGGGGAGCTGTTTTTT.

The CDR3 region is CATGGGPNTEAFF. Written as DNA, the CDR3 is TGTGCCACCGGCGGGGGCCCGAACACTGAAGCTTTCTTT. The V call is TRBV5-6, the J call TRBJ1-1, with a weak D call TRBD1 (6 bases). CDR3 length: 13 residues. CDR1 is SGHDT and CDR2 is YYEEEE in the germline V gene. V lost 9 bases to trimming and J lost 1 base, with 13 bases between them.

The V and J genes are TRBV29-1 and TRBJ2-5, with TRBD1 identical over 7 bases. Per the germline V gene, CDR1 is SQVTM and CDR2 is ANQGSEA. J gave up 5 bases and V 7 bases, and 7 bases lay outside the gene matches. CDR3 length: 12 amino acids. The CDR3 loop reads CSGRQGVETQYF. The DNA for the CDR3 is TGCAGCGGTCGGCAGGGGGTTGAGACCCAGTACTTC.

This chain uses TRBV15 with TRBJ2-1; D is perhaps TRBD2 (5 bases). This CDR3 contains 15 residues. Germline assignment: CDR1 LNHNV and CDR2 YYDKDF (reference sequence). Between the trimmed V and J ends, which lost 5 bases and 1 base, there was a span of 12 bases. CDR3 nucleotides: TGTGCCACCAGCGGTAGCGTCCTTTCCTACAATGAGCAGTTCTTC. It translates to CATSGSVLSYNEQFF.

The rearrangement uses TRBV6-5 and TRBJ1-2; the match to TRBD1 covers 8 bases. The V gene's germline CDR1 is MNHEY and CDR2 SVGAGI. This CDR3 comprises 13 residues. V shed 6 bases, J shed 2 bases, and the junction held 2 bases outside the gene matches. The CDR3 sequence is CASRGQANYGYTF. CDR3 coding DNA: TGTGCCAGCAGGGGACAGGCGAACTATGGCTACACCTTC.

The V gene is TRBV6-5, the J gene TRBJ1-5; a possible D gene is TRBD1 (6 bases). The length of the CDR3 is 14 residues. Germline-derived CDR1 and CDR2 are MNHEY and SVGAGI. The germline V and J ends were trimmed by 5 bases and 4 bases, with 12 bases remaining between them. CDR3 residues: CASSTDSLNQPQHF. The DNA for the CDR3 is TGTGCCAGCAGTACGGACAGCCTTAATCAGCCCCAGCATTTT.

This chain links TRBV19 with TRBJ2-7, with TRBD2 identical over 8 bases. The CDR3 covers 16 residues. Germline lookup yields CDR1 LNHDA and CDR2 SQIVND (reference sequence). Trimming cost V 3 bases and J 4 bases; bases outside gene matches: 11. CDR3 sequence reads: CASSIRGREGRYEQYF. For the CDR3, the DNA is TGTGCCAGTAGTATTCGTGGACGGGAGGGAAGGTACGAGCAGTACTTC. The full variable domain, rest sourced from reference TRBV19 and TRBJ2-7, is DGGITQSPKYLFRKEGQNVTLSCEQNLNHDAMYWYRQDPGQGLRLIYYSQIVNDFQKGDIAEGYSVSREKKESFPLTVTSAQKNPTAFYLCASSIRGREGRYEQYFGPGTRLTVT.

This chain links TRBV7-8 with TRBJ2-7; TRBD2 agrees at 13 bases. CDR3 length: 15 residues. J gave up 4 bases and V 5 bases, and 5 bases lay outside the gene matches. Germline CDR1 reads SGHVS; CDR2 reads FQNEAQ. The CDR3: CASSHRTSGGYEQYF. CDR3 nucleotides: TGTGCCAGCAGCCACCGGACTAGCGGGGGATACGAGCAGTACTTC.